This TCR beta chain appears in the sequencing data of a study of early T cells in non-severe SARS-CoV-2 infection. Study-level results: CD4 and private specificities were missed by VDJdb matching, which favored anti-spike CD8 responses.

This clonotype was found many times. Its matching antigen is unknown. The CDR3 consists of 14 residues. The V gene lost 6 bases and the J gene lost 0 bases, with 11 bases spanning the gap. MiXCR, run by TCRdb on the 5' RACE reads, gives a single entry per CDR3 protein. The table shows around 27,000 distinct CDR3 sequences, with roughly 2.8% occurring only once. The clonotype was recovered from an adult who was a healthcare worker with PCR-confirmed SARS-CoV-2 infection or an uninfected control (not recorded which). The chain has TRBV12-3 or TRBV12-4 and TRBJ1-2, with a tentative D call TRBD1 (5 bases). Input material: whole blood. CDR3 protein: CASSPDSSNYGYTF. CDR3 coding DNA: TGTGCCAGCAGCCCCGACAGTTCTAACTATGGCTACACCTTC.